This T cell receptor (beta chain) is from a study of CD8 T cells in ankylosing spondylitis (dated by TCRdb to the late 2010s). The study in broad terms: To find TCR variants linked to disease, the study profiled T cell receptor beta repertoires in ankylosing spondylitis patients and healthy donors. Samples of peripheral blood were taken, and for ankylosing spondylitis patients, synovial fluid was collected as well. The whole study cohort included 85 to 120 healthy donors and 25 or so ankylosing spondylitis patients.

The germline V gene (reference sequence) provides CDR1 SGHKS and CDR2 YYEKEE. V sheds 0 bases and J sheds 5 bases, leaving 6 bases between their ends. From the cysteine up to the phenylalanine, the CDR3 has a length of 13 residues. Of the read, only the CDR3 DNA is kept; its 39 bases are in frame from base 1. Overall results and qualifications from the work: Significant enrichment of the disease-linked clones was reported in matched synovial fluid samples from ankylosing spondylitis patients. Some TCR beta motif variants had previously been reported in synovial fluid and blood of reactive arthritis patients, which suggested common disease-initiation mechanisms. A CD8+ phenotype was shown by the disease-linked clones, which were found at relatively low frequencies in peripheral blood. Blood from ankylosing spondylitis patients appeared to be characterized by a TCR beta motif made up of 8 or 9 highly homologous amino acid variants.

Sequencing was performed on an Illumina HiSeq 2500. Quantitative 5'-RACE with molecular barcodes was used to prepare TCR beta libraries. The original methods were these. To identify disease-linked TCR variants, a new computational method was used, one built on a probabilistic model of VDJ rearrangement. TCRdb reran the public reads through fastp at Q25 and MiXCR, keeping productive beta chains. For every CDR3 protein sequence, its rows merge into one entry that carries the most common genes and DNA. It is TCRdb's table, rather than the study itself, that gives the V and J calls and clone size. This sample gives 130,000 or so distinct CDR3 sequences in total; 7% of them show up just once. 12% of the sample comes from the top ten. This clonotype has ten or more counts. The specificity of this receptor is unknown. Base qualities are missing; no much larger clone stands one base away.

This clonotype was sampled from a male donor with ankylosing spondylitis or in good health (not recorded which). Sequenced: blood, either unsorted or a sorted T cell fraction (not recorded which). The chain is made from TRBV5-5 and TRBJ2-1; the D gene is unclear. The DNA reads as follows: TGTGCCAGCAGCTTGGACGTTAACAATGAGCAGTTCTTC. It encodes CASSLDVNNEQFF.